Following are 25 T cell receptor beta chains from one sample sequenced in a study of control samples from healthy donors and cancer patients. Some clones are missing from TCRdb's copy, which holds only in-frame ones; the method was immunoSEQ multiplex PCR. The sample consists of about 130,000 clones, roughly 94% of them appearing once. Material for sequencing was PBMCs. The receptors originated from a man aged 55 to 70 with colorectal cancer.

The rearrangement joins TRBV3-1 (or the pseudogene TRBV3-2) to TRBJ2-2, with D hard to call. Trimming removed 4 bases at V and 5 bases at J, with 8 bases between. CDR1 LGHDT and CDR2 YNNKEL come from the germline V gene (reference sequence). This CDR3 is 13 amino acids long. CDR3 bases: TGTGCCAGCAGCCTACGACGGACCGGGGAGCTGTTTTTT. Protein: CASSLRRTGELFF.

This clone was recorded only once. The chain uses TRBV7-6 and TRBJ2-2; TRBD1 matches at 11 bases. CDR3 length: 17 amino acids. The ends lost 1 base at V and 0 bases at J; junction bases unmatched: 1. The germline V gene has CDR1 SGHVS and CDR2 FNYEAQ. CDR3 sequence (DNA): TGTGCCAGCAGCTTAGAGGGACAGGGGGCGAACACCGGGGAGCTGTTTTTT. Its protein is CASSLEGQGANTGELFF. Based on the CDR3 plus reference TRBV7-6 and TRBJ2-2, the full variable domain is GAGVSQSPRYKVTKRGQDVALRCDPISGHVSLYWYRQALGQGPEFLTYFNYEAQQDKSGLPNDRFSAERPEGSISTLTIQRTEQRDSAMYRCASSLEGQGANTGELFFGEGSRLTVL.

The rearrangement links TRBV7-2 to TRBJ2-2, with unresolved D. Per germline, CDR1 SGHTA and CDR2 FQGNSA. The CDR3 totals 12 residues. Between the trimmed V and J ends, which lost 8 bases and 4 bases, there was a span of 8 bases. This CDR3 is CASRETTGELFF. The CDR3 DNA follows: TGTGCCAGCCGAGAAACCACCGGGGAGCTGTTTTTT. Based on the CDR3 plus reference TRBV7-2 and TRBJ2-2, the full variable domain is GAGVSQSPSNKVTEKGKDVELRCDPISGHTALYWYRQSLGQGLEFLIYFQGNSAPDKSGLPSDRFSAERTGGSVSTLTIQRTQQEDSAVYLCASRETTGELFFGEGSRLTVL.

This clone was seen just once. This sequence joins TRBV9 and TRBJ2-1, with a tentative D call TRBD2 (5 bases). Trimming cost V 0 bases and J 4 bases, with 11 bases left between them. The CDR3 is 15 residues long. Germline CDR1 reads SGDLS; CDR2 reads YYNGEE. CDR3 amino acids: CASSVAGSYYNEQFF. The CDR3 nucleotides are TGTGCCAGCAGCGTAGCGGGGAGTTATTACAATGAGCAGTTCTTC.

The chain's CDR3 is CSAERSDRGGEQYF. DNA of the CDR3: TGCAGCGCCGAGAGGAGTGACAGGGGTGGTGAGCAGTACTTC. The rearrangement joins TRBV29-1 to TRBJ2-7; 8 bases are a match to TRBD1. Germline V CDR1 and CDR2: SQVTM, ANQGSEA. The CDR3 sequence is 14 residues long. The V segment lost 7 bases and the J segment 7 bases; nucleotides outside the gene matches: 15.

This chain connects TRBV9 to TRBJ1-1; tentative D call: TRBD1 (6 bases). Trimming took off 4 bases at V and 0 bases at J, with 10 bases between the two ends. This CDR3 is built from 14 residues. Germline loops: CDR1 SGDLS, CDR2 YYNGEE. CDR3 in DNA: TGTGCCAGCAGCACAGGGAACCTGAACACTGAAGCTTTCTTT. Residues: CASSTGNLNTEAFF.

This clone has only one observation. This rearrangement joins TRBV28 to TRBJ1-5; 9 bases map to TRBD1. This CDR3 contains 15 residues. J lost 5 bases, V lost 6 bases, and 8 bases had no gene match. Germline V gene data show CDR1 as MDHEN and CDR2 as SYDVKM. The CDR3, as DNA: TGTGCCAGCAGCCAATGGACAGGGGCTGATCAGCCCCAGCATTTT. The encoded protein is CASSQWTGADQPQHF. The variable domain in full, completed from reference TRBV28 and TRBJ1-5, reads DVKVTQSSRYLVKRTGEKVFLECVQDMDHENMFWYRQDPGLGLRLIYFSYDVKMKEKGDIPEGYSVSREKKERFSLILESASTNQTSMYLCASSQWTGADQPQHFGDGTRLSIL.

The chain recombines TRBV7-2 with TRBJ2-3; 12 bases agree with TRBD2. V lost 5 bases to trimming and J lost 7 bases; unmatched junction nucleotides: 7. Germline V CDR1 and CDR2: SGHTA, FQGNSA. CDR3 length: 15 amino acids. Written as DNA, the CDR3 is TGTGCCAGCAGCCAACTGACTAGCGGGGGAAATACGCAGTATTTT. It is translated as CASSQLTSGGNTQYF.

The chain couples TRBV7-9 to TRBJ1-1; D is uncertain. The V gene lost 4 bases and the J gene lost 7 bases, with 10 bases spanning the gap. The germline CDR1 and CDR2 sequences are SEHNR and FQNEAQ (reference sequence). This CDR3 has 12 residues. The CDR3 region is CASSSRTVEAFF. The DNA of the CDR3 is TGTGCCAGCAGCTCTCGTACGGTTGAAGCTTTCTTT.

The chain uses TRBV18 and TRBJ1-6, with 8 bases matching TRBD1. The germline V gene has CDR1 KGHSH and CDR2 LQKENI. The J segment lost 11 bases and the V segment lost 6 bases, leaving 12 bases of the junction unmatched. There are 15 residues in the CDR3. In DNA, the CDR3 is TGTGCCAGCTCGCCTACAGGGGGGAAGGAAACACCCCTCCACTTT. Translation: CASSPTGGKETPLHF.

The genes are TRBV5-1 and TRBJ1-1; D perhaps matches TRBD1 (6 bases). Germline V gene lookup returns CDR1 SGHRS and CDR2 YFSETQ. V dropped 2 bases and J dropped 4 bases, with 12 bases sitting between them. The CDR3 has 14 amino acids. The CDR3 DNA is TGCGCCAGCAGCTTACAGGGCGCGAGCACTGAAGCTTTCTTT. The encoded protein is CASSLQGASTEAFF.

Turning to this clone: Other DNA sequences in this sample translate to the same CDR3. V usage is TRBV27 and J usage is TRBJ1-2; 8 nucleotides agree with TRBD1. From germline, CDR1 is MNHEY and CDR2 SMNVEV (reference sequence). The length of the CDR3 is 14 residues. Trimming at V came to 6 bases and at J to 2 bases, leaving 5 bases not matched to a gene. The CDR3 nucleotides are TGTGCCAGCAGCAGGACAGGGAGGAACTATGGCTACACCTTC. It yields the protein CASSRTGRNYGYTF.

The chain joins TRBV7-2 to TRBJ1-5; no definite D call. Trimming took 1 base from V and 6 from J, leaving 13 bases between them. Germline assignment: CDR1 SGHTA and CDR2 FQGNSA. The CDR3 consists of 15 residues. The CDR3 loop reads CASSLVGRVSQPQHF. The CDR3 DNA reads TGTGCCAGCAGCTTAGTAGGAAGGGTCAGTCAGCCCCAGCATTTT.

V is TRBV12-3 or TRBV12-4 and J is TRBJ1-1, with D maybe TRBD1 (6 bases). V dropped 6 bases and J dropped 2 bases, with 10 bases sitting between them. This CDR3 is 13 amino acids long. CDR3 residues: CASSGQPNTEAFF. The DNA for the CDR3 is TGTGCCAGCAGCGGACAGCCAAACACTGAAGCTTTCTTT.

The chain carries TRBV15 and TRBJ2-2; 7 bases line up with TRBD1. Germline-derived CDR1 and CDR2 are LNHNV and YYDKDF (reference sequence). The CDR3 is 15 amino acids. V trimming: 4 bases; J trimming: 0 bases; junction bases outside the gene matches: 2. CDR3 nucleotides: TGTGCCACCAGCATTCAGGGGGCGAACACCGGGGAGCTGTTTTTT. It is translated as CATSIQGANTGELFF. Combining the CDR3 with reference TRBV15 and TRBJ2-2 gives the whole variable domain DAMVIQNPRYQVTQFGKPVTLSCSQTLNHNVMYWYQQKSSQAPKLLFHYYDKDFNNEADTPDNFQSRRPNTSFCFLDIRSPGLGDTAMYLCATSIQGANTGELFFGEGSRLTVL.

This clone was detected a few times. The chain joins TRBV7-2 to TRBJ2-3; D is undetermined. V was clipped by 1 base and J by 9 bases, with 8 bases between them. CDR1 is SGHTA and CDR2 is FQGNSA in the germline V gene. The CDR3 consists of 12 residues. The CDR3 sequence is CASSLDRATQYF. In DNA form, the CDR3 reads TGTGCCAGCAGCTTAGACAGAGCCACGCAGTATTTT.

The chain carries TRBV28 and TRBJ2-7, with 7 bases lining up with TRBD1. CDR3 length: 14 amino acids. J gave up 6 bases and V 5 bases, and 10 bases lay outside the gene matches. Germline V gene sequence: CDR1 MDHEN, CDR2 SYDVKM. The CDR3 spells CASSPPGSGGEQYF. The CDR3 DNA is TGTGCCAGCAGTCCCCCGGGTTCAGGGGGCGAGCAGTACTTC.

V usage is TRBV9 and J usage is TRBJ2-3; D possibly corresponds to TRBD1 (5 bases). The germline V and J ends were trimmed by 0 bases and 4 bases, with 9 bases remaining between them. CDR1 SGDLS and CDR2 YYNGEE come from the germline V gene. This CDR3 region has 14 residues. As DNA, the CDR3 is TGTGCCAGCAGCGTAGAGGGGTCCCCAGATACGCAGTATTTT. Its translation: CASSVEGSPDTQYF. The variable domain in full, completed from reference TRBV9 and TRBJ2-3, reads DSGVTQTPKHLITATGQRVTLRCSPRSGDLSVYWYQQSLDQGLQFLIQYYNGEERAKGNILERFSAQQFPDLHSELNLSSLELGDSALYFCASSVEGSPDTQYFGPGTRLTVL.

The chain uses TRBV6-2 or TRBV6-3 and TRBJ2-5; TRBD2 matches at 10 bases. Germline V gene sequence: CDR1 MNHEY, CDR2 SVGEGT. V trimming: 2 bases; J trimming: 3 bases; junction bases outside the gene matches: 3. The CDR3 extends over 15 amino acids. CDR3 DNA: TGTGCCAGCAGTTACACCGGGACTAGCGAAGAGACCCAGTACTTC. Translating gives CASSYTGTSEETQYF.

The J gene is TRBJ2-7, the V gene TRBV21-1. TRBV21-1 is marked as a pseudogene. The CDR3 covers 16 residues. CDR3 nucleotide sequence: TGTGCCAGCAGCCCCCGTTGGGGGGCAAGCTCCTACGAGCAGTACTTC. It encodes CASSPRWGASSYEQYF.

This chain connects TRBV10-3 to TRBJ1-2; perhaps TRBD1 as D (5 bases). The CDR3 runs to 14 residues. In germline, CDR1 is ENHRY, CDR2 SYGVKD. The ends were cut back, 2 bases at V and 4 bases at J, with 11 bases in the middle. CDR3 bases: TGTGCCATCAGTGAGCAGCAGGGCAGCTATGGCTACACCTTC. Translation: CAISEQQGSYGYTF.

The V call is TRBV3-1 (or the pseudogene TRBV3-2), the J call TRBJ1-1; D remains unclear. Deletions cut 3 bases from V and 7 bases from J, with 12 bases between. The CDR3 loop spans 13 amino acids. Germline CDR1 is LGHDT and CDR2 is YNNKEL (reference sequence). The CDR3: CASSQVPGSEAFF. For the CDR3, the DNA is TGTGCCAGCAGCCAGGTTCCGGGGAGTGAAGCTTTCTTT.

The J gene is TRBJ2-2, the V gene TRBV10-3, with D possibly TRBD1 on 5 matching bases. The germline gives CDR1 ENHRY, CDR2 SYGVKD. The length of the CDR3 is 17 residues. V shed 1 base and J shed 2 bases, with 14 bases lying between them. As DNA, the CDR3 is TGTGCCATCAGTGAGTTGCACGGACAAATTAACACCGGGGAGCTGTTTTTT. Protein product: CAISELHGQINTGELFF.

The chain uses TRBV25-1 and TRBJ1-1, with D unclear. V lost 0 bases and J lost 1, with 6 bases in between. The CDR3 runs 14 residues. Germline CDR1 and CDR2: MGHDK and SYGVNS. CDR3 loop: CASSEYEGNTEAFF. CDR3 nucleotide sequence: TGTGCCAGCAGTGAATACGAGGGGAACACTGAAGCTTTCTTT.

In nucleotides, the CDR3 is TGTGCCAGCAGCTTTACGACCGATAGCAATCAGCCCCAGCATTTT. This translates into CASSFTTDSNQPQHF. This chain links TRBV7-8 with TRBJ1-5; D unresolved. There are 15 residues in the CDR3. Between the trimmed V and J ends, which lost 3 bases and 0 bases, there was a span of 9 bases. CDR1 and CDR2 from the germline V gene are SGHVS and FQNEAQ.